This entry features one T cell receptor beta chain sequence. The antigen is not known. RNA in amounts of about 0.45 to 1 ug was reverse transcribed with random hexamers. Using its own MiXCR run on the immunoSEQ multiplex PCR reads, TCRdb lists one record per CDR3 protein. Of about 100,000 distinct CDR3 sequences listed, around 96% are singletons. These data belong to a study of CD8 T cells in Susac syndrome. Study results and caveats: The total CD8+ repertoires contained roughly 15 Susac-specific public clones, and the CD8+ TEMRA repertoires contained several. Clonal expansion was present among Susac CD8+ cells. This expansion reached its peak in TEMRA cells and in active patients.

Patients with Susac syndrome met diagnostic criteria defined recently for definite or probable disease. Purification of the CD8+ and CD4+ T cells relied on negative isolation, and TEMRA cells underwent FACS enrichment. The CDR3 contains 15 residues. Trimming removed 3 bases from V and 1 base from J; junction bases left unmatched: 0. The germline gives CDR1 MRHNA, CDR2 SNTAGT. This receptor was taken from a human donor with Susac syndrome. Specimen: CD8+ T cells from PBMCs. The V call is TRBV6-4, the J call TRBJ2-3; 11 bases are a match to TRBD2. The CDR3 is CASSETSGGTDTQYF. As DNA, the CDR3 is TGTGCCAGCAGTGAGACTAGCGGGGGCACAGATACGCAGTATTTT.